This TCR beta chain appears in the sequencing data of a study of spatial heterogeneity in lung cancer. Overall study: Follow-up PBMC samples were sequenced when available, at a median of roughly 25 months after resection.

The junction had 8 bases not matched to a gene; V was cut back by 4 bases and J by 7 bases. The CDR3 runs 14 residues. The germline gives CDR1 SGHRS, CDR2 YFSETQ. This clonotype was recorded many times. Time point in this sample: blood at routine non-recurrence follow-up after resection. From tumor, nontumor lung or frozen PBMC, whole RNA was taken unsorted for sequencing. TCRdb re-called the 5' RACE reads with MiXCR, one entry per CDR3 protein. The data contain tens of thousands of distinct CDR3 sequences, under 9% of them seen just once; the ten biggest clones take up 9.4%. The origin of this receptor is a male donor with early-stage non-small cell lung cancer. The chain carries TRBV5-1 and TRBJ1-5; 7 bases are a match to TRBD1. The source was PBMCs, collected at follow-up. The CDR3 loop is CASSKEGAGQPQHF. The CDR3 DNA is TGCGCCAGCAGCAAGGAGGGGGCAGGGCAGCCCCAGCATTTT.